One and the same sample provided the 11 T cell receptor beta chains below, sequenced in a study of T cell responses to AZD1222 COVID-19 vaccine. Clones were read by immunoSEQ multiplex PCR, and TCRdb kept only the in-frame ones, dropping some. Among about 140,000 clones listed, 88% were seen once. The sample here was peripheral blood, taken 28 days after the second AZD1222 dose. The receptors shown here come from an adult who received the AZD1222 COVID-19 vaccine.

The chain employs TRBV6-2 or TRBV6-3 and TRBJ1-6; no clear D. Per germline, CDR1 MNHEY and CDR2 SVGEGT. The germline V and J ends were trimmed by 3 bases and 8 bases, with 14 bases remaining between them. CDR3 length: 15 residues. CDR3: CASSYPGMADSPLHF. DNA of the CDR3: TGTGCCAGCAGTTATCCGGGGATGGCAGATTCACCCCTCCACTTT.

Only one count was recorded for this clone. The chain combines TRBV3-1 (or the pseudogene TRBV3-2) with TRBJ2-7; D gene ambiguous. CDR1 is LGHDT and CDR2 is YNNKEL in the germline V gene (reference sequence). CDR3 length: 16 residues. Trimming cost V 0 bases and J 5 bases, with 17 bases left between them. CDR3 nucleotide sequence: TGTGCCAGCAGCCAAGATGCATCAGTCACCCGGGACGAGCAGTACTTC. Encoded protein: CASSQDASVTRDEQYF.

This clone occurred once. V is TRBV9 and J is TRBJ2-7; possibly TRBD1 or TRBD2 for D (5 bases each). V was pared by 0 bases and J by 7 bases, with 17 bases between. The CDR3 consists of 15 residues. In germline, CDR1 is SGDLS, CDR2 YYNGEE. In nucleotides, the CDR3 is TGTGCCAGCAGCGTAGATCCGGGGACCCGCGGGGAGCAGTACTTC. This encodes CASSVDPGTRGEQYF. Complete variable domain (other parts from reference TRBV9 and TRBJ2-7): DSGVTQTPKHLITATGQRVTLRCSPRSGDLSVYWYQQSLDQGLQFLIQYYNGEERAKGNILERFSAQQFPDLHSELNLSSLELGDSALYFCASSVDPGTRGEQYFGPGTRLTVT.

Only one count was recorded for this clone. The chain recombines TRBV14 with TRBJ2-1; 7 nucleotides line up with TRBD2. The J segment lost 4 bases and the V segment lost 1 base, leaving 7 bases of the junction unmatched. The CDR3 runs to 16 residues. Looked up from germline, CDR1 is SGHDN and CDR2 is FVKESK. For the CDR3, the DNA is TGTGCCAGCAGCCAAGTAGGCGGGAGCGTATACAATGAGCAGTTCTTC. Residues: CASSQVGGSVYNEQFF.

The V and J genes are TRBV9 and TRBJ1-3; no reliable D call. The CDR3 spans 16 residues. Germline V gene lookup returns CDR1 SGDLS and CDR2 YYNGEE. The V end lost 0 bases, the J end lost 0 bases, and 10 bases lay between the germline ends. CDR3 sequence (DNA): TGTGCCAGCAGCGTAGCTACGGGGTTCTCTGGAAACACCATATATTTT. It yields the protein CASSVATGFSGNTIYF.

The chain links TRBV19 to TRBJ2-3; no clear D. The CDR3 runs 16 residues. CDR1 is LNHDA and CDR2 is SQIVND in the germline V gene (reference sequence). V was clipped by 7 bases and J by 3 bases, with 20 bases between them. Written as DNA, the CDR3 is TGTGCCAGTAATAGTGTCCGGACGTCGGGTACAGATACGCAGTATTTT. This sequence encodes CASNSVRTSGTDTQYF.

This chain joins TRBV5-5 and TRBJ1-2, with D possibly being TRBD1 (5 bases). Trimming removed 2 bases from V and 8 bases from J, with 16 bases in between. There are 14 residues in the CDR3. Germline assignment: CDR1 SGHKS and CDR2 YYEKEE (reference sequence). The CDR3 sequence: CASSFQGDPLGYTF. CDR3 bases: TGTGCCAGCAGCTTTCAGGGTGACCCCCTGGGCTACACCTTC.

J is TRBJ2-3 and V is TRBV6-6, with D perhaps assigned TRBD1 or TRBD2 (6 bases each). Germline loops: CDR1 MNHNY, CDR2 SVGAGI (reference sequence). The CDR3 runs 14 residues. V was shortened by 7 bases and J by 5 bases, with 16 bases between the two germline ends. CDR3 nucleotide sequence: TGTGCCAGCAAGGGGGGCCAAGTTATAGATACGCAGTATTTT. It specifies CASKGGQVIDTQYF.

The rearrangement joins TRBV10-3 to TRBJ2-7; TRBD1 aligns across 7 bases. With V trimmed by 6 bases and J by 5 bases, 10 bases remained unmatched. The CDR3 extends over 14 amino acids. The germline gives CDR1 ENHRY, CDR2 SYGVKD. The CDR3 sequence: CAIRNNRDSNEQYF. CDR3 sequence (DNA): TGTGCCATCAGAAATAACCGGGACAGCAACGAGCAGTACTTC.

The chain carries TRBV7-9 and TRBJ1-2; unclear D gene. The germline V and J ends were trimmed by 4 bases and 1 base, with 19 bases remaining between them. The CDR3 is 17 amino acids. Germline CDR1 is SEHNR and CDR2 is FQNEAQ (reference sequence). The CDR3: CASSSPRASSHNYGYTF. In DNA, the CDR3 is TGTGCCAGCAGCTCCCCCCGGGCAAGTTCTCATAACTATGGCTACACCTTC.

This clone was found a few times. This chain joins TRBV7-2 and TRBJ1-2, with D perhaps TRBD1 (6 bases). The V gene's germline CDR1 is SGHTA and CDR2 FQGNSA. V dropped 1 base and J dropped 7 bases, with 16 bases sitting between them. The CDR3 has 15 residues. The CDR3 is CASSLGVVRGSGYTF. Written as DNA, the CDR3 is TGTGCCAGCAGCTTAGGGGTCGTGAGGGGGTCTGGCTACACCTTC.